A single sample gave rise to the 17 T cell receptor beta chains below, sequenced in a study of shared clonotypes between healthy human individuals. Sequencing used immunoSEQ multiplex PCR; TCRdb keeps in-frame clones, though not all of them. The sample has roughly 2.6 million clones; over 85% are singletons. The specimen was naive CD4+ T cells sorted from blood. The subset was: CD45RA+ positively selected. The source is a man aged 18-30 years in good health.

V is TRBV9 and J is TRBJ2-5; the match to TRBD2 covers 7 bases. CDR1 and CDR2 (germline): SGDLS, YYNGEE. V shed 3 bases, J shed 2 bases, and the junction held 4 bases outside the gene matches. The CDR3 is 14 residues long. The CDR3 bases are TGTGCCAGCAGCGCCTGGGGGGGTCAAGAGACCCAGTACTTC. Amino acids: CASSAWGGQETQYF.

This rearrangement joins TRBV7-9 to TRBJ1-1, with TRBD1 as a possible D gene (6 bases). The germline V gene encodes CDR1 SEHNR and CDR2 FQNEAQ (reference sequence). The CDR3 extends over 13 amino acids. V lost 2 bases and J 10 bases, leaving 14 bases between the germline ends. The CDR3 spells CASSLMLGGGAFF. Here the CDR3 DNA reads TGTGCCAGCAGCTTAATGTTGGGAGGGGGAGCTTTCTTT. The full variable domain, with the rest looked up from reference TRBV7-9 and TRBJ1-1, is DTGVSQNPRHKITKRGQNVTFRCDPISEHNRLYWYRQTLGQGPEFLTYFQNEAQLEKSRLLSDRFSAERPKGSFSTLEIQRTEQGDSAMYLCASSLMLGGGAFFGQGTRLTVV.

On this clone: Other DNA sequences in the sample encode the same CDR3. The gene calls are TRBV6-5 and TRBJ2-3; D is uncertain. Germline CDR1 MNHEY, CDR2 SVGAGI. The ends were cut back, 0 bases at V and 2 bases at J, with 9 bases in the middle. The CDR3 has 15 residues. CDR3 sequence: CASSYSTLSTDTQYF. CDR3 in DNA: TGTGCCAGCAGTTACTCGACCCTCTCCACAGATACGCAGTATTTT.

The chain uses TRBV27 and TRBJ2-5; D assignment may be TRBD1 or TRBD2 (7 bases each). The CDR3 loop spans 13 amino acids. Germline CDR1 reads MNHEY; CDR2 reads SMNVEV (reference sequence). Trimming took 7 bases from V and 7 from J, leaving 16 bases between them. The CDR3 nucleotides read TGTGCCAGCAACCCGACAGGGAGGGGGACCCAGTACTTC. Translation: CASNPTGRGTQYF.

This sequence joins TRBV19 and TRBJ1-2, with 10 bases fitting TRBD1. Trimming at V came to 4 bases and at J to 2 bases, leaving 4 bases not matched to a gene. Germline lookup yields CDR1 LNHDA and CDR2 SQIVND (reference sequence). CDR3 length equals 15 residues. The CDR3 DNA sequence: TGTGCCAGTAGTACTCCGGGACAGGGGAACTATGGCTACACCTTC. This gives the protein CASSTPGQGNYGYTF.

The chain is built from TRBV7-2 and TRBJ2-7; D is uncertain. Germline lookup yields CDR1 SGHTA and CDR2 FQGNSA. This CDR3 spans 13 amino acids. V lost 3 bases to trimming and J lost 1 base, with 7 bases between them. Here the CDR3 DNA reads TGTGCCAGCAGCTTCTACAATTCCTACGAGCAGTACTTC. Its translation is CASSFYNSYEQYF.

V usage is TRBV20-1 and J usage is TRBJ2-5, with 7 bases identical to TRBD2. Near its end, the DNA agrees better with TRBJ2-7, so the J call may be wrong. The CDR3 is 11 residues long. The V gene's germline CDR1 is DFQATT and CDR2 SNEGSKA (reference sequence). The CDR3 DNA reads TGCAGGTGGAGGTGGGAGGGCGAGCAGTACTTC. It encodes CRWRWEGEQYF.

The CDR3 sequence is CACDRSYEQYF. For the CDR3, the DNA is TGTGCCTGCGACCGTTCCTACGAGCAGTACTTC. The chain is built from TRBV30 and TRBJ2-7; D is unresolved. The V end was cut by 6 bases, the J end by 1 base, with 7 bases between. CDR1 and CDR2 from the germline V gene are GTSNPN and SVGIG (reference sequence). The CDR3 is 11 residues long.

This rearrangement joins TRBV5-1 to TRBJ1-6; 12 bases are shared with TRBD1. The CDR3 runs to 21 residues. The junction had 14 bases not matched to a gene; V was cut back by 4 bases and J by 0 bases. Germline V gene lookup returns CDR1 SGHRS and CDR2 YFSETQ. CDR3 sequence reads: CASSLIPGQGAFSSYNSPLHF. The CDR3 DNA follows: TGCGCCAGCAGCCTGATCCCGGGACAGGGGGCCTTCAGCTCCTATAATTCACCCCTCCACTTT.

V and J are TRBV6-5 and TRBJ2-7; D may match TRBD1 or TRBD2 (6 bases each). The germline V gene encodes CDR1 MNHEY and CDR2 SVGAGI. The CDR3 is 14 residues long. Trimming removed 10 bases at V and 3 bases at J, with 19 bases between. DNA of the CDR3: TGTGCCACCAACCCGGGAGACAGGAGCTACGAGCAGTACTTC. It specifies CATNPGDRSYEQYF.

The V gene is TRBV2, the J gene TRBJ2-5, with no clear D. The DNA end is a closer match to TRBJ2-7, so the J assignment may be wrong. The germline V gene encodes CDR1 SNHLY and CDR2 FYNNEI. The CDR3 contains 14 residues. CDR3: CASRQVGGSYEQYF. The CDR3 DNA follows: TGTGCCAGCAGGCAAGTGGGTGGTTCCTACGAGCAGTACTTC.

This clone was counted between two and nine times. This CDR3 reads CSVSPTADLNTEAFF. As DNA, the CDR3 is TGCAGCGTTTCCCCAACGGCAGATCTGAACACTGAAGCTTTCTTT. The J gene is TRBJ1-1, the V gene TRBV29-1; no reliable D call. The germline V and J ends were trimmed by 5 bases and 0 bases, with 16 bases remaining between them. The germline CDR1 and CDR2 sequences are SQVTM and ANQGSEA. The CDR3 loop spans 15 amino acids.

On this clone: One end of the junction is discordant with germline, which a read error may explain. The chain couples TRBV6-6 to TRBJ1-1; tentative D call: TRBD1 (6 bases). There are 11 residues in the CDR3. The germline gives CDR1 MNHNY, CDR2 SVGAGI (reference sequence). The CDR3 DNA reads TGCGTATCCGGGGGGCCTCGTAGAGCTTTCTTT. Encoded protein: CVSGGPRRAFF.

The rearrangement joins TRBV2 to TRBJ1-1, with a tentative D call TRBD1 (6 bases). The germline CDR1 and CDR2 sequences are SNHLY and FYNNEI. This CDR3 has 15 amino acids. The germline V and J ends were trimmed by 0 bases and 4 bases, with 12 bases remaining between them. Here the CDR3 DNA reads TGTGCCAGCAGTGAAGCTCCGGGACAAGGCACTGAAGCTTTCTTT. The encoded protein is CASSEAPGQGTEAFF.

This clone was counted once. This rearrangement joins TRBV5-6 to TRBJ1-1; 8 nucleotides line up with TRBD1. Trimming took 2 bases from V and 5 from J; bases not matched to a gene: 11. This CDR3 region has 16 residues. Germline CDR1 SGHDT, CDR2 YYEEEE. CDR3 amino acids: CASSLGQGVKWTEAFF. DNA of the CDR3: TGTGCCAGCAGCTTAGGACAGGGTGTCAAGTGGACTGAAGCTTTCTTT.

J is TRBJ2-7 and V is TRBV11-2; D is unclear. Per the germline V gene, CDR1 is SGHAT and CDR2 is FQNNGV. CDR3 length equals 13 residues. V lost 0 bases and J lost 8, with 11 bases in between. CDR3 sequence reads: CASSLDPGYQQYF. The CDR3 DNA is TGTGCCAGCAGCTTAGACCCTGGGTACCAGCAGTACTTC.

The chain couples TRBV30 to TRBJ1-4, with a possible D match to TRBD1 (5 bases). The CDR3 has 13 residues. The V and J ends lost 5 bases and 7 bases respectively, with 14 bases between them. Germline CDR1 GTSNPN, CDR2 SVGIG (reference sequence). The CDR3 DNA reads as TGTGCCTGGGGGGGGGTCACTGGTGAAAAACTGTTTTTT. Protein sequence: CAWGGVTGEKLFF.